This is a list of T cell receptor beta chains from one sample in a study of blood T cells in healthy people across ages. TCRdb recomputed calls from the 5' RACE reads with MiXCR, one row per CDR3 protein. The sample carries over a million distinct CDR3 sequences, roughly two fifths recorded once. The sequenced sample consisted of blood. The receptors were gathered from a woman aged 18-29 years in good health. The CDR3 runs from the conserved cysteine through the conserved F or W. Fields, in order: J gene, V gene, D gene, clone size, CDR3 protein, CDR3 DNA. The D gene is left open where the match is weak. Only part of the rows carry a size: once, few, many, or a class if the clone is expanded.

TRBJ2-7	TRBV7-2	.	few	CASSNRAFYEQYF	TGTGCCAGCAGCAACCGAGCTTTTTACGAGCAGTACTTC
TRBJ2-7	TRBV30	.	few	CAGLPAPGYEQYF	TGTGCCGGCCTACCGGCTCCCGGGTACGAGCAGTACTTC
TRBJ2-3	TRBV13	TRBD2	.	CASSRGGHTDTQYF	TGTGCCAGCAGCCGGGGGGGTCACACAGATACGCAGTATTTT
TRBJ1-2	TRBV7-6	.	.	CASSLGGVAGGRNYGYTF	TGTGCCAGCAGCTTGGGGGGGGTAGCCGGTGGTCGGAACTATGGCTACACCTTC
TRBJ2-3	TRBV6-6	.	.	CASSYSSAGADTQYF	TGTGCCAGCAGTTACTCGAGTGCTGGTGCGGATACGCAGTATTTT
TRBJ2-7	TRBV28	TRBD2	.	CASSLGLAGGRSSYEQYF	TGTGCCAGCAGTTTGGGACTAGCGGGAGGGAGGAGCTCCTACGAGCAGTACTTC
TRBJ2-1	TRBV2	.	.	CASSAFETQFF	TGTGCCAGCAGTGCTTTCGAGACCCAGTTCTTC
TRBJ1-5	TRBV20-1	TRBD1	.	CSARPGQGTGQPQHF	TGCAGTGCTCGACCGGGACAGGGGACGGGTCAGCCCCAGCATTTT
TRBJ2-5	TRBV29-1	.	.	CIVEARFSETQYF	TGCATCGTTGAAGCGAGATTCAGTGAGACCCAGTACTTC
TRBJ1-4	TRBV29-1	.	few	CSVETSGSRKLFF	TGCAGCGTTGAAACGAGTGGGTCGCGAAAACTGTTTTTT
TRBJ2-3	TRBV7-2	TRBD2	many	CASRPSGGTDTQYF	TGTGCCAGCAGACCTAGCGGGGGCACAGATACGCAGTATTTT
TRBJ2-7	TRBV5-1	TRBD1	.	CASSSGTGKHEQYF	TGCGCCAGCAGTTCCGGGACAGGGAAACACGAGCAGTACTTC
TRBJ1-1	TRBV2	TRBD1	.	CARVQGMNTEAFF	TGTGCCAGGGTACAGGGGATGAACACTGAAGCTTTCTTT
TRBJ2-7	TRBV29-1	TRBD1	once	CSVTGPSSYEQYF	TGCAGCGTGACAGGGCCGAGCTCCTACGAGCAGTACTTC
TRBJ2-7	TRBV28	.	few	CASSLLLNTIYEQYF	TGTGCCAGCAGTTTATTGCTAAATACTATATACGAGCAGTACTTC
TRBJ2-1	TRBV7-3	TRBD2	few	CASSPGLETSEQFF	TGTGCCAGCAGTCCGGGACTAGAGACTAGTGAGCAGTTCTTC
TRBJ2-2	TRBV5-6	.	few	CASSLYALNTGELFF	TGTGCCAGCAGCTTGTATGCCCTGAACACCGGGGAGCTGTTTTTT
TRBJ2-7	TRBV20-1	TRBD2	.	CSGPPGLVSYEQYF	TGCAGTGGCCCACCGGGACTAGTATCCTACGAGCAGTACTTC
TRBJ2-3	TRBV6-5	TRBD1	.	CASSYSSGQGSDTQYF	TGTGCCAGCAGTTACTCTTCGGGACAGGGATCAGATACGCAGTATTTT
TRBJ2-7	TRBV29-1	.	.	CSVAPRGFDEQYF	TGCAGCGTGGCCCCACGGGGGTTCGACGAGCAGTACTTC
TRBJ1-2	TRBV24-1	.	many	CAMIIPGLENYGYTF	TGTGCCATGATTATCCCGGGACTCGAGAACTATGGCTACACCTTC
TRBJ1-1	TRBV13	.	.	CASSFVGGVNTEAFF	TGTGCCAGCAGCTTTGTTGGGGGGGTGAACACTGAAGCTTTCTTT
TRBJ2-5	TRBV3-1	.	few	CASSQIFLGGRETQYF	TGTGCCAGCAGCCAAATCTTCTTGGGGGGGCGTGAGACCCAGTACTTC
TRBJ2-7	TRBV6-2/TRBV6-3	.	.	CASTYLGSYNEQYF	TGTGCCAGCACCTACCTAGGTTCCTACAATGAGCAGTACTTC
TRBJ2-1	TRBV14	TRBD1	few	CASSGRDRVYEQFF	TGTGCCAGCAGCGGCCGGGACAGGGTGTATGAGCAGTTCTTC
TRBJ1-2	TRBV10-3	.	few	CAISQRSSNYGYTF	TGTGCCATCAGCCAGAGATCAAGTAACTATGGCTACACCTTC
TRBJ2-7	TRBV4-1	.	.	CASSQGRGDEQYF	TGCGCCAGCAGCCAAGGCAGGGGGGATGAGCAGTACTTC
TRBJ1-2	TRBV12-3/TRBV12-4	.	few	CASSLVAEVGYTF	TGTGCCAGCAGTTTAGTTGCCGAGGTTGGCTACACCTTC
TRBJ2-7	TRBV7-8	.	.	CASSAAGTVYNEQYF	TGTGCCAGCAGCGCAGCCGGGACCGTCTACAATGAGCAGTACTTC
TRBJ2-1	TRBV21-1	.	.	CASSRKQFF	TGTGCCAGCAGCAGAAAGCAGTTCTTC
TRBJ1-6	TRBV14	.	few	CASSQTGILYNSPLHF	TGTGCCAGCAGCCAAACAGGGATTCTGTATAATTCACCCCTCCACTTT